This passage covers 14 T cell receptor beta chains from one sample sequenced in a study of cytomegalovirus exposure and HLA in healthy donors. Amplification used 60 Vbeta primers and 13 Jbeta primers. The repertoire was sequenced with immunoSEQ multiplex PCR; TCRdb's copy has only in-frame clones and lacks some. Among roughly 120,000 clones listed, over 70% were seen once. The sequenced material came from PBMCs. Receptor source: a young woman in good health and CMV-seronegative.

This clone came up once. The rearrangement uses TRBV29-1 and TRBJ1-2; 7 bases fit TRBD1. Germline V CDR1 and CDR2: SQVTM, ANQGSEA. Losses at the gene ends were 6 bases for V and 2 bases for J; bases not matched to a gene: 12. This CDR3 spans 15 amino acids. This CDR3 is CSVDYETGPNYGYTF. The CDR3 nucleotides are TGCAGCGTAGATTACGAGACAGGGCCCAACTATGGCTACACCTTC.

The chain couples TRBV6-5 to TRBJ1-1; tentative D call: TRBD1 (5 bases). The V gene lost 2 bases and the J gene lost 8 bases, with 9 bases spanning the gap. CDR1 MNHEY and CDR2 SVGAGI come from the germline V gene. The CDR3 contains 12 residues. The CDR3 DNA is TGTGCCAGCAGTTACCGGAACAGGGAAGCTTTCTTT. Amino acids: CASSYRNREAFF.

This clone was seen more than once but under ten times. CDR3 DNA sequence: TGTGCCAGAAGCTATAGGACTTTATTTGCCGGTAAGACTGAAGCTTTCTTT. It is translated as CARSYRTLFAGKTEAFF. This chain uses TRBV5-3 with TRBJ1-1; D unresolved. TRBV5-3 is an ORF; its function is uncertain. V was shortened by 3 bases and J by 5 bases, with 23 bases between the two germline ends. The CDR3 contains 17 residues.

The chain employs TRBV5-1 and TRBJ1-6; the match to TRBD1 covers 9 bases. V dropped 4 bases and J dropped 13; count of bases not matched to a gene: 9. The germline V gene encodes CDR1 SGHRS and CDR2 YFSETQ. The CDR3 has 14 residues. The DNA of the CDR3 is TGCGCCAGCAGCCAGCCCGGGACAGGGTTCCCCCTCCACTTT. Translated: CASSQPGTGFPLHF. Full variable domain (rest looked up from reference TRBV5-1 and TRBJ1-6): KAGVTQTPRYLIKTRGQQVTLSCSPISGHRSVSWYQQTPGQGLQFLFEYFSETQRNKGNFPGRFSGRQFSNSRSEMNVSTLELGDSALYLCASSQPGTGFPLHFGNGTRLTVT.

The V gene is TRBV15, the J gene TRBJ1-2, with 8 bases identical to TRBD1. V was clipped by 0 bases and J by 0 bases; unmatched bases: 3. This CDR3 comprises 16 residues. Germline V gene data show CDR1 as LNHNV and CDR2 as YYDKDF (reference sequence). The CDR3 coding sequence is TGTGCCACCAGCAGAGACCGGACAGGGACTAACTATGGCTACACCTTC. It specifies CATSRDRTGTNYGYTF.

This clone has more than one count but fewer than ten. The gene calls are TRBV6-1 and TRBJ1-1; 8 bases map to TRBD1. Trimming cost V 7 bases and J 4 bases; bases outside gene matches: 5. CDR3 length equals 13 residues. CDR1 MNHNS and CDR2 SASEGT come from the germline V gene. CDR3 residues: CASILTGVTEAFF. In nucleotides, the CDR3 is TGTGCCAGCATCCTGACAGGGGTCACTGAAGCTTTCTTT.

The J gene is TRBJ2-7, the V gene TRBV6-1, with a weak D call TRBD1 (6 bases). The CDR3 consists of 15 residues. Looked up from germline, CDR1 is MNHNS and CDR2 is SASEGT. Trimming took off 2 bases at V and 3 bases at J, with 14 bases between the two ends. DNA of the CDR3: TGTGCCAGCAGTGAAATGGCAGGGGACCTCTACGAGCAGTACTTC. Translating it yields CASSEMAGDLYEQYF.

This chain joins TRBV5-6 and TRBJ1-4; D possibly corresponds to TRBD1 (6 bases). Looked up from germline, CDR1 is SGHDT and CDR2 is YYEEEE. This CDR3 contains 15 residues. Trimming cost V 6 bases and J 6 bases, with 18 bases left between them. The CDR3 protein is CASTGVGRGDEKLFF. The CDR3 DNA sequence: TGTGCCAGCACCGGCGTTGGCAGGGGAGATGAAAAACTGTTTTTT.

For the CDR3, the DNA is TGTGCCAGCAGCTTCGGGAGGGGACCCTATGGCTACACCTTC. Encoded protein: CASSFGRGPYGYTF. This sequence joins TRBV14 and TRBJ1-2; TRBD1 is a possible D gene (5 bases). The V and J ends lost 5 bases and 4 bases respectively, with 14 bases between them. Germline values: CDR1 SGHDN, CDR2 FVKESK. The CDR3 has 14 amino acids.

The V gene is TRBV19, the J gene TRBJ1-1; 11 positions agree with TRBD1. Germline V gene sequence: CDR1 LNHDA, CDR2 SQIVND (reference sequence). The V and J ends lost 5 bases and 4 bases, in that order; junction bases with no gene match: 6. The CDR3 covers 15 residues. For the CDR3, the DNA is TGTGCCAGTAGTGTAACCGGGACAGGGGGCACTGAAGCTTTCTTT. Its protein is CASSVTGTGGTEAFF.

J is TRBJ1-2 and V is TRBV30; the D is unclear. The CDR3 covers 13 residues. V gave up 2 bases and J gave up 2 bases, with 9 bases separating them. The germline gives CDR1 GTSNPN, CDR2 SVGIG (reference sequence). CDR3 amino acids: CAWSIVQNYGYTF. The CDR3 coding sequence is TGTGCCTGGAGTATAGTACAGAACTATGGCTACACCTTC. Drawing the rest from reference TRBV30 and TRBJ1-2, the complete variable domain is SQTIHQWPATLVQPVGSPLSLECTVEGTSNPNLYWYRQAAGRGLQLLFYSVGIGQISSEVPQNLSASRPQDRQFILSSKKLLLSDSGFYLCAWSIVQNYGYTFGSGTRLTVV.

J is TRBJ1-1 and V is TRBV5-1; possible D gene TRBD1, 5 bases. The CDR3 contains 15 residues. Trimming removed 0 bases at V and 7 bases at J, with 16 bases between. Per the germline V gene, CDR1 is SGHRS and CDR2 is YFSETQ. The CDR3 loop is CASSLVVGTDSEAFF. CDR3 coding DNA: TGCGCCAGCAGCTTGGTAGTCGGGACTGACAGTGAAGCTTTCTTT.

This rearrangement joins TRBV7-9 to TRBJ2-5; possible D gene TRBD1, 7 bases. Deletions cut 9 bases from V and 1 base from J, with 15 bases between. CDR1 SEHNR and CDR2 FQNEAQ come from the germline V gene (reference sequence). The CDR3 sequence is 14 residues long. The CDR3 DNA sequence: TGTGCCAGTACGCGGGACAGAGCCCAAGAGACCCAGTACTTC. Amino acid sequence: CASTRDRAQETQYF.

The chain has TRBV5-1 and TRBJ2-4; tentatively, D is TRBD1 (6 bases). V lost 0 bases to trimming and J lost 5 bases, with 9 bases between them. The CDR3 extends over 14 amino acids. Germline V CDR1 and CDR2: SGHRS, YFSETQ. In nucleotides, the CDR3 is TGCGCCAGCAGCTTGGGGTCAGGGGAAAACATTCAGTACTTC. Amino acid sequence: CASSLGSGENIQYF.